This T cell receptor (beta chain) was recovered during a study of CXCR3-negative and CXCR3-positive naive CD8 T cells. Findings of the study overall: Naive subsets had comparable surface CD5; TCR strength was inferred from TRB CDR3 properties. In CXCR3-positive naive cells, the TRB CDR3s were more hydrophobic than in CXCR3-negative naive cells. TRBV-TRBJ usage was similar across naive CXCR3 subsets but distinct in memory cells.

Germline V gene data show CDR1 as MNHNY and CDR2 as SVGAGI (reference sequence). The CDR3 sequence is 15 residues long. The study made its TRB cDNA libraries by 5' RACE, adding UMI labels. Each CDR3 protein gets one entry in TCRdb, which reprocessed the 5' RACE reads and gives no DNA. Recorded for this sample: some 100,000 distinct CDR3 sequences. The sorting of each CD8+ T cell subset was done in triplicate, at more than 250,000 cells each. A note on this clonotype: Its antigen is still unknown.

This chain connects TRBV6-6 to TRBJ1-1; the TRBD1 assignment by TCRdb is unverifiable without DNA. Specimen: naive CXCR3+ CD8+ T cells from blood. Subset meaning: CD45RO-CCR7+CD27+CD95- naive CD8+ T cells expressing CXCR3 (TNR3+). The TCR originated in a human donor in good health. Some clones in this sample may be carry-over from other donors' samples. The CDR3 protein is CASSYAADRNTEAFF.